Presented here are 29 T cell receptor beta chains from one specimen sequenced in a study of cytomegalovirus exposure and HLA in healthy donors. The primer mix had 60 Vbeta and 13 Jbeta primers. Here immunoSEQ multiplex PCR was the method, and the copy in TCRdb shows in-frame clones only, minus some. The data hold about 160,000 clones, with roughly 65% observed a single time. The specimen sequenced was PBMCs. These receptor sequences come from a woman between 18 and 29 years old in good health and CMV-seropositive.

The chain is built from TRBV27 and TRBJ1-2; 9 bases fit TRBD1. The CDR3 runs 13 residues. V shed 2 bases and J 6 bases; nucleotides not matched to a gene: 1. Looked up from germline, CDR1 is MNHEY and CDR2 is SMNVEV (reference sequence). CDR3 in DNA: TGTGCCAGCAGTTTAGACAGGGGGAATGGCTACACCTTC. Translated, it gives CASSLDRGNGYTF.

The CDR3 DNA is TGTGCCACCAGCAGGTCCGGGAGAATAGGGAATGAGCAGTTCTTC. Translating it yields CATSRSGRIGNEQFF. The rearrangement uses TRBV15 and TRBJ2-1; maybe TRBD2 (6 bases). Looked up from germline, CDR1 is LNHNV and CDR2 is YYDKDF (reference sequence). The length of the CDR3 is 15 residues. Trimming stripped 3 bases from V and 7 bases from J, with 16 bases between.

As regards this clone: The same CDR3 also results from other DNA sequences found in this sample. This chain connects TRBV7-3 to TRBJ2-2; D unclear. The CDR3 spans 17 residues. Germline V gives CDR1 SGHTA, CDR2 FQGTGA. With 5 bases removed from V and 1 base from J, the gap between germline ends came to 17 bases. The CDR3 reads CASSPTRGRLNTGELFF. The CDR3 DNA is TGTGCCAGCAGCCCAACGCGTGGCAGGCTGAACACCGGGGAGCTGTTTTTT.

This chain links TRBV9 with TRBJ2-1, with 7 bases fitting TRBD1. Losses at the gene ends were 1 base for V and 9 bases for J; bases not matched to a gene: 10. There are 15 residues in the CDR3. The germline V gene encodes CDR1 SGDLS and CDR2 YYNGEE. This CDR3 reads CASSVNSWGQLEQFF. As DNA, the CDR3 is TGTGCCAGCAGCGTAAACTCCTGGGGACAGCTTGAGCAGTTCTTC.

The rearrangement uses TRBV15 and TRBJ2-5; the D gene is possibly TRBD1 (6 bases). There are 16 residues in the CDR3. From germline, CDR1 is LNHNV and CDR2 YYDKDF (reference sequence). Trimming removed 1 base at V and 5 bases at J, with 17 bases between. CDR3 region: CATSRGGPAPQETQYF. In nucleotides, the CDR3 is TGTGCCACCAGCAGAGGGGGGCCCGCACCGCAGGAGACCCAGTACTTC.

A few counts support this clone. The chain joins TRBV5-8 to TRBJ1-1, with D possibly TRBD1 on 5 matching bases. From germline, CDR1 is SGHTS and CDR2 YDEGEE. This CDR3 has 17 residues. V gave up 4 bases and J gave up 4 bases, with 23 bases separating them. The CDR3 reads CASSPTGWGGDGTEAFF. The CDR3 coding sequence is TGTGCCAGCAGCCCGACCGGATGGGGGGGAGATGGCACTGAAGCTTTCTTT. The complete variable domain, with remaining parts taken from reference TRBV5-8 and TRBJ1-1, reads EAGVTQSPTHLIKTRGQQATLRCSPISGHTSVYWYQQALGLGLQFLLWYDEGEERNRGNFPPRFSGRQFPNYSSELNVNALELEDSALYLCASSPTGWGGDGTEAFFGQGTRLTVV.

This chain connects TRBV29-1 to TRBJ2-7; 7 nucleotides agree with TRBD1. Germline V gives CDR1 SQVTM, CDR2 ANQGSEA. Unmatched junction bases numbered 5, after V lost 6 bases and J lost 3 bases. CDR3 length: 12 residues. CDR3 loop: CSVRTGFYEQYF. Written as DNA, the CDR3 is TGCAGCGTCCGGACAGGATTCTACGAGCAGTACTTC.

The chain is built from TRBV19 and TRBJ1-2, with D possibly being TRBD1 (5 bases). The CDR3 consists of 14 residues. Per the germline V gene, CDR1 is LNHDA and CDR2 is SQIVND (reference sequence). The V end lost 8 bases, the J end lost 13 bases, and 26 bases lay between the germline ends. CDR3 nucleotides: TGTGCCAGTGGTCCTTCGGCGGGGGTGGCGGGTACCACCTTC. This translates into CASGPSAGVAGTTF.

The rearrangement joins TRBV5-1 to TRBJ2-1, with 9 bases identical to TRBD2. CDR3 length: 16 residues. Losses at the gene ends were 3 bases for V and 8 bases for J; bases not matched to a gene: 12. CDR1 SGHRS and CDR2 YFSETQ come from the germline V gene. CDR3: CASSWSKVAGVYEQFF. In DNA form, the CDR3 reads TGCGCCAGCAGCTGGAGTAAGGTAGCGGGAGTCTATGAGCAGTTCTTC.

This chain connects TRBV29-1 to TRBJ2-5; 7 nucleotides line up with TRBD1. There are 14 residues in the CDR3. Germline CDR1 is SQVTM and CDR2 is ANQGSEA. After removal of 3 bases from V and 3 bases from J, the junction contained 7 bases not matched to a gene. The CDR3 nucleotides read TGCAGCGTTGAGGTACCCGGGACAGAAGAGACCCAGTACTTC. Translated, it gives CSVEVPGTEETQYF.

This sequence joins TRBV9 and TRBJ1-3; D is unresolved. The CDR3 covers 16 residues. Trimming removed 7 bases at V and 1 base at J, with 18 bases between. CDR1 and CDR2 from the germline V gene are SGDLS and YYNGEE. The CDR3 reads CASAAGSSSSGNTIYF. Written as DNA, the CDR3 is TGTGCCAGCGCAGCGGGGTCAAGTAGTTCTGGAAACACCATATATTTT.

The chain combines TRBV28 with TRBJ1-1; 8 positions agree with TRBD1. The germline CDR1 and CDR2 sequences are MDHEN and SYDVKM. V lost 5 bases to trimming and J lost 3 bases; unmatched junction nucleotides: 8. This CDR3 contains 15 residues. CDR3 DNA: TGTGCCAGCAGTCCAGCGACAGGGGTTCACACTGAAGCTTTCTTT. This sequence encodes CASSPATGVHTEAFF.

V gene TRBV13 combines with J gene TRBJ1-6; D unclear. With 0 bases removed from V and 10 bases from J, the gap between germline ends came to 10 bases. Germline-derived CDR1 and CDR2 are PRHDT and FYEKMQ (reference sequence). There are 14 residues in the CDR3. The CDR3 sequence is CASSLGQADSPLHF. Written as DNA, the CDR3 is TGTGCCAGCAGCTTAGGGCAGGCAGACTCACCCCTCCACTTT. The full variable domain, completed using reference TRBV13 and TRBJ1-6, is AAGVIQSPRHLIKEKRETATLKCYPIPRHDTVYWYQQGPGQDPQFLISFYEKMQSDKGSIPDRFSAQQFSDYHSELNMSSLELGDSALYFCASSLGQADSPLHFGNGTRLTVT.

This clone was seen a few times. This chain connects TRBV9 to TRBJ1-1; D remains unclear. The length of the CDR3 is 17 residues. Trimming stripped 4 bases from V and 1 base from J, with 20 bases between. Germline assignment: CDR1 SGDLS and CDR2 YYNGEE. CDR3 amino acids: CASSSLGYGSPNTEAFF. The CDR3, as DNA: TGTGCCAGCAGCTCACTGGGCTATGGATCTCCGAACACTGAAGCTTTCTTT.

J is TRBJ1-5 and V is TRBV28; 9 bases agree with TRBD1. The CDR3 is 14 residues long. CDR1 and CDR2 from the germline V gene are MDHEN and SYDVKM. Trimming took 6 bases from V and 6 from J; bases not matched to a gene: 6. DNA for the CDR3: TGTGCCAGCAGGCCGGGACAGGGTGGTCAGCCCCAGCATTTT. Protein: CASRPGQGGQPQHF.

The CDR3 DNA follows: TGTGCCAGTAGTGTTACAGGGGGTTCCTACGAGCAGTACTTC. It encodes CASSVTGGSYEQYF. The rearrangement joins TRBV19 to TRBJ2-7, with 8 bases matching TRBD1. The V and J ends lost 5 bases and 1 base, in that order; junction bases with no gene match: 4. Germline-derived CDR1 and CDR2 are LNHDA and SQIVND (reference sequence). This CDR3 has 14 residues.

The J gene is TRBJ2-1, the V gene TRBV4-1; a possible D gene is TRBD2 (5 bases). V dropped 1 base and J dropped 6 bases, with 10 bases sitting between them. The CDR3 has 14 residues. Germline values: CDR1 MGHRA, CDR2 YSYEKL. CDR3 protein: CASSQVWTGNEQFF. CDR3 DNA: TGCGCCAGCAGCCAAGTGTGGACTGGCAATGAGCAGTTCTTC.

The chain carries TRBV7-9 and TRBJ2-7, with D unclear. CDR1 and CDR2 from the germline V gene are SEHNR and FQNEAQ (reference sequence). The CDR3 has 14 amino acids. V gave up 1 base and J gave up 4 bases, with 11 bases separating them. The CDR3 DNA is TGTGCCAGCAGCTTAGTGAGTACTGAGTACGAGCAGTACTTC. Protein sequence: CASSLVSTEYEQYF.

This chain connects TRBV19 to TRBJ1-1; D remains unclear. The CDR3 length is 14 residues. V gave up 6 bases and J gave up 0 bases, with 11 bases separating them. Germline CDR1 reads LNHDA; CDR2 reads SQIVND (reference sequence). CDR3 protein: CASRLGDMNTEAFF. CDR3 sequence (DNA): TGTGCCAGTAGGCTGGGAGACATGAACACTGAAGCTTTCTTT. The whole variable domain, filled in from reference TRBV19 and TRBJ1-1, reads DGGITQSPKYLFRKEGQNVTLSCEQNLNHDAMYWYRQDPGQGLRLIYYSQIVNDFQKGDIAEGYSVSREKKESFPLTVTSAQKNPTAFYLCASRLGDMNTEAFFGQGTRLTVV.

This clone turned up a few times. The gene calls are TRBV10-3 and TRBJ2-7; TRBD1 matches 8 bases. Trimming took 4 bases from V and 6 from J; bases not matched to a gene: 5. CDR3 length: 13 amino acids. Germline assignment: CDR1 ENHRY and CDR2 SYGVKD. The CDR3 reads CAISVQGAGEQYF. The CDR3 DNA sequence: TGTGCCATCAGTGTTCAGGGGGCAGGCGAGCAGTACTTC.

The CDR3 DNA reads TGTGCCAGCAGATACAGGGGGCCGGGGACTGAAGCTTTCTTT. Its translation is CASRYRGPGTEAFF. V and J are TRBV6-1 and TRBJ1-1; 9 bases are shared with TRBD1. In germline, CDR1 is MNHNS, CDR2 SASEGT. The CDR3 extends over 14 amino acids. V lost 6 bases, J lost 5 bases, and 7 bases stayed unmatched.

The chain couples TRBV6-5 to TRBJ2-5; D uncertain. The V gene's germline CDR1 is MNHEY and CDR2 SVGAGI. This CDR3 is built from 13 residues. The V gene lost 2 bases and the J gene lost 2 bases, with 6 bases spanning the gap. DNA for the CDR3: TGTGCCAGCAGTTACCAGATACAAGAGACCCAGTACTTC. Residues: CASSYQIQETQYF.

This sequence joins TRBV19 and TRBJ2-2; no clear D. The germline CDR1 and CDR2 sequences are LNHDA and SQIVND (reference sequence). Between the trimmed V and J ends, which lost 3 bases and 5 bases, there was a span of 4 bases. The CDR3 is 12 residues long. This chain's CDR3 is CASSIRTGELFF. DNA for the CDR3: TGTGCCAGTAGTATCAGAACCGGGGAGCTGTTTTTT.

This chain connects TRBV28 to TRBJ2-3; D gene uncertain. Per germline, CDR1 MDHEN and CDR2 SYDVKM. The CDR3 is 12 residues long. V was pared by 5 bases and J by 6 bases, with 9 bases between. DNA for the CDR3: TGTGCCAGCAGTGGGCAGATTGATACGCAGTATTTT. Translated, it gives CASSGQIDTQYF.

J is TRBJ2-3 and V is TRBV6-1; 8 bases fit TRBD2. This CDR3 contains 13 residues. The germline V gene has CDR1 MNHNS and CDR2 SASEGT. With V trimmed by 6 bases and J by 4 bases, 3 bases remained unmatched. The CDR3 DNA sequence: TGTGCCAGCAGGGCGGGGGGACCAGATACGCAGTATTTT. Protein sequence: CASRAGGPDTQYF.

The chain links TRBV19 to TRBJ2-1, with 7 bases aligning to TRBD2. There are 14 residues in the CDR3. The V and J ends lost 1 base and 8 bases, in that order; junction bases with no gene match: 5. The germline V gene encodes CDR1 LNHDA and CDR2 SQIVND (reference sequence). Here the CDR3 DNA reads TGTGCCAGTAGTATAGGCCAGGGAGGGTATGAGCAGTTCTTC. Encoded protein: CASSIGQGGYEQFF. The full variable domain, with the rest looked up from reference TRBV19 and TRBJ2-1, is DGGITQSPKYLFRKEGQNVTLSCEQNLNHDAMYWYRQDPGQGLRLIYYSQIVNDFQKGDIAEGYSVSREKKESFPLTVTSAQKNPTAFYLCASSIGQGGYEQFFGPGTRLTVL.

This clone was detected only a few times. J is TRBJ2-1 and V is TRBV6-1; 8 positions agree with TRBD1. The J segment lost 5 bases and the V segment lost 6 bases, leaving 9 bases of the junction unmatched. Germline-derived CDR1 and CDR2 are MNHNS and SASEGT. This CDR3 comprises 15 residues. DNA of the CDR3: TGTGCCAGCAGGAGAAACAGGGGGACCAACAATGAGCAGTTCTTC. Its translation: CASRRNRGTNNEQFF.

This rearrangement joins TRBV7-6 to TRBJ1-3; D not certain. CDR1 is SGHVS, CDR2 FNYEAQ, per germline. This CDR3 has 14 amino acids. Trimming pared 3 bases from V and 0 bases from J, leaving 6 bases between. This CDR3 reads CASSFFSSGNTIYF. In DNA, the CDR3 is TGTGCCAGCAGCTTTTTCAGCTCTGGAAACACCATATATTTT.

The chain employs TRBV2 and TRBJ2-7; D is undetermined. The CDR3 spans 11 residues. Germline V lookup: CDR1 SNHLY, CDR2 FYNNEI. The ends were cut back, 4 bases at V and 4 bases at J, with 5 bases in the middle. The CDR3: CASSATYEQYF. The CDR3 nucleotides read TGTGCCAGCAGTGCAACTTACGAGCAGTACTTC.